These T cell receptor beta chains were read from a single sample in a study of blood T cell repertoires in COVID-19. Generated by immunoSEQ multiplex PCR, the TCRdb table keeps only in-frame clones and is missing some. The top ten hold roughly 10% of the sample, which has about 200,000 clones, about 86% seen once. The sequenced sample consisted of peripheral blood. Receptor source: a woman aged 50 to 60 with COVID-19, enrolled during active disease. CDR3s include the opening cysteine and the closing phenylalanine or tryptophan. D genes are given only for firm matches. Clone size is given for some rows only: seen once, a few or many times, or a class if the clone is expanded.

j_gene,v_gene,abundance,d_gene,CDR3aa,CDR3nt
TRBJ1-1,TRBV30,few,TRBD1,CAWSVKDRGLWAEAFF,TGTGCCTGGAGTGTTAAGGACAGGGGCTTATGGGCTGAAGCTTTCTTT
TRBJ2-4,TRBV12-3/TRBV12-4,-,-,CASSLGSSNIQYF,TGTGCCAGCAGTTTAGGTAGTTCTAACATTCAGTACTTC
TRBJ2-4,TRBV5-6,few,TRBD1,CASREGQGRNIQYF,TGTGCCAGCAGGGAGGGACAGGGTCGAAACATTCAGTACTTC
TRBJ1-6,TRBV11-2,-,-,CASSFGRGYRISNSPLHF,TGTGCCAGCAGCTTCGGGCGGGGATACAGGATTTCTAATTCACCCCTCCACTTT
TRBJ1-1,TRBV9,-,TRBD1,CASSEDLRGITEAFF,TGTGCCAGCAGCGAAGACCTCAGGGGGATCACTGAAGCTTTCTTT
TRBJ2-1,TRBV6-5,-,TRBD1,CASSVDRGHEQFF,TGTGCCAGCAGCGTGGACAGGGGCCATGAGCAGTTCTTC
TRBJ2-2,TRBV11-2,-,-,CASRFNGVVTGELFF,TGTGCCAGCAGGTTTAACGGGGTTGTCACCGGGGAGCTGTTTTTT
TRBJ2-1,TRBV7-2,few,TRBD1,CASSLATGAGNRFF,TGTGCCAGCAGCTTAGCCACAGGGGCAGGGAACCGGTTCTTC
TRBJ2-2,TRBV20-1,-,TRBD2,CSASDHGGTGELFF,TGCAGTGCTAGTGACCACGGGGGGACCGGGGAGCTGTTTTTT
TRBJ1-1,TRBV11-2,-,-,CASMATRGTENTEAFF,TGTGCCTCCATGGCCACTAGGGGGACCGAGAACACTGAAGCTTTCTTT
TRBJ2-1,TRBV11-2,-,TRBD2,CANGGGSSYNEQFF,TGTGCTAACGGCGGGGGTAGCTCCTACAATGAGCAGTTCTTC
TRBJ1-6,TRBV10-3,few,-,CAISELRQGSDSPLHF,TGTGCCATCAGTGAGCTCCGACAAGGTAGCGACTCACCCCTCCACTTT
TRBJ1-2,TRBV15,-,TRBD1,CATSRRRPGQGWNDYGYTF,TGTGCCACCAGCAGACGCCGACCGGGACAGGGTTGGAACGACTATGGCTACACCTTC
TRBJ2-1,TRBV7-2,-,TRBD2,CASSRTSGGGGPGNEQFF,TGTGCCAGCAGCCGCACTAGCGGGGGTGGCGGTCCGGGTAATGAGCAGTTCTTC
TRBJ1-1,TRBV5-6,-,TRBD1,CASSWTGRVTEAFF,TGTGCCAGCAGTTGGACAGGGCGGGTCACTGAAGCTTTCTTT
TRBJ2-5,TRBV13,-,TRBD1,CASSLSGQGGEETQYF,TGTGCCAGCAGCTTATCGGGACAGGGGGGGGAAGAGACCCAGTACTTC
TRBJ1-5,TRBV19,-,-,CASTTHPGLGQPQHF,TGTGCCAGTACCACCCACCCGGGGTTAGGGCAGCCCCAGCATTTT
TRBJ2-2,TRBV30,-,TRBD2,CAWMTGGTGELFF,TGTGCCTGGATGACGGGGGGCACCGGGGAGCTGTTTTTT
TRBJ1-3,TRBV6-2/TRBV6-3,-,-,CASSFLGDSGNTIYF,TGTGCCAGCAGTTTTTTGGGAGACTCTGGAAACACCATATATTTT
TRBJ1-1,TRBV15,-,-,CATSRGEGGFSEAFF,TGTGCCACCAGCAGGGGGGAGGGGGGGTTTAGTGAAGCTTTCTTT